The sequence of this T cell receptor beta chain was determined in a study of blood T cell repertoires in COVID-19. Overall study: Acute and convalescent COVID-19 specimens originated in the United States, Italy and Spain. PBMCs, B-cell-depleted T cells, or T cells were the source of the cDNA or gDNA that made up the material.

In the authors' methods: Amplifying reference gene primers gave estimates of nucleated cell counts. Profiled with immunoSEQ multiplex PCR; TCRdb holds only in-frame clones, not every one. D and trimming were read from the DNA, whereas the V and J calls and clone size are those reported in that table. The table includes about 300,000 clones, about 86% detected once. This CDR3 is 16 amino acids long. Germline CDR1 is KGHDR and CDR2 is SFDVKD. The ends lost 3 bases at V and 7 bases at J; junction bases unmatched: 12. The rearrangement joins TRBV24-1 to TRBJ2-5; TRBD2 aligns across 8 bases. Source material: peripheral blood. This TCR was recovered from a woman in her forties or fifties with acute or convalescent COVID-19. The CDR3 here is CATSDPSGGGVGTQYF. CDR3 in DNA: TGTGCCACCAGTGATCCCTCGGGGGGGGGAGTAGGGACCCAGTACTTC.